This passage covers 12 T cell receptor beta chains from one sample sequenced in a study of blood T cells in healthy people across ages. Next came a second PCR, run for about 7 to 12 cycles, which used a sample-barcoded 5' primer along with a J-beta primer mix. TCRdb itself ran the 5' RACE reads through MiXCR, one entry per CDR3 protein. The sample has about 380,000 distinct CDR3 sequences; 52% are singletons. The sequenced sample was blood. All receptors come from a man aged 55 to 70 in good health.

As regards this clonotype: A much larger clone differs by one base, so this may be a read error. The chain has TRBV20-1 and TRBJ2-1, with D tentatively TRBD1 (7 bases). TRBJ2-7 matches the DNA end more closely, so the J call is doubtful. Looked up from germline, CDR1 is DFQATT and CDR2 is SNEGSKA (reference sequence). The CDR3 is made up of 16 amino acids. Here the CDR3 reads CSASPRGASSYNEQYF. As DNA, the CDR3 is TGCAGTGCTAGTCCCAGGGGGGCGAGCTCCTACAATGAGCAGTACTTC.

In its sample, this clonotype was seen a few times. The gene calls are TRBV2 and TRBJ1-2, with unresolved D. The germline V gene has CDR1 SNHLY and CDR2 FYNNEI. V was clipped by 7 bases and J by 0 bases, with 12 bases between them. This CDR3 has 14 amino acids. CDR3 sequence (DNA): TGTGCCAGCAAGGAGGGTACGGCTAACTATGGCTACACCTTC. This codes for CASKEGTANYGYTF.

The CDR3 loop reads CASRPPGLGYNEQFF. The CDR3 nucleotides are TGTGCCAGCAGACCACCGGGACTTGGATACAATGAGCAGTTCTTC. The chain has TRBV11-2 and TRBJ2-1; D is perhaps TRBD2 (6 bases). Germline assignment: CDR1 SGHAT and CDR2 FQNNGV. This CDR3 has 15 residues. V lost 6 bases and J lost 4, with 16 bases in between.

This clonotype appeared once. V usage is TRBV7-8 and J usage is TRBJ1-4; D remains ambiguous. This CDR3 is built from 14 residues. The germline V gene has CDR1 SGHVS and CDR2 FQNEAQ. The ends were cut back, 3 bases at V and 3 bases at J, with 8 bases in the middle. The CDR3 loop is CASSLRFPNEKLFF. The CDR3 coding sequence is TGTGCCAGCAGCTTGAGGTTCCCTAATGAAAAACTGTTTTTT.

This chain joins TRBV20-1 and TRBJ2-5, with D uncertain. Deletions cut 6 bases from V and 1 base from J, with 12 bases between. The CDR3 spans 13 residues. Per the germline V gene, CDR1 is DFQATT and CDR2 is SNEGSKA (reference sequence). CDR3 in DNA: TGCAGTGCGATAGGATCGGGCCAAGAGACCCAGTACTTC. It translates to CSAIGSGQETQYF.

The sample holds many counts of this clonotype. The rearrangement uses TRBV20-1 and TRBJ2-7; TRBD2 matches 10 bases. The length of the CDR3 is 16 residues. The V and J ends lost 0 bases and 7 bases, in that order; junction bases with no gene match: 12. Germline CDR1 reads DFQATT; CDR2 reads SNEGSKA (reference sequence). The CDR3 region is CSAREGLAGAQGEQYF. CDR3 DNA sequence: TGCAGTGCTAGAGAAGGGCTAGCGGGAGCCCAAGGAGAGCAGTACTTC.

CDR3 sequence (DNA): TGTGCCTGGAGTGCCAATGAGCAGTTCTTC. Encoded protein: CAWSANEQFF. The rearrangement links TRBV30 to TRBJ2-1; no reliable D call. V was clipped by 1 base and J by 6 bases, with 1 base between them. The V gene's germline CDR1 is GTSNPN and CDR2 SVGIG (reference sequence). The CDR3 has 10 residues.

Remarks on this clonotype: A read error may account for a junction end that differs from germline. The rearrangement links TRBV11-2 to TRBJ2-1; possibly TRBD2 for D (7 bases). Per germline, CDR1 SGHAT and CDR2 FQNNGV. The CDR3 loop spans 19 amino acids. DNA for the CDR3: TGTGCCTGCAGCTTAGCCCGAAGGGAGGGGTCCAGGGGATACAATGAGCAGTTCTTC. Translation gives CACSLARREGSRGYNEQFF.

The chain is built from TRBV30 and TRBJ2-5; TRBD1 aligns across 8 bases. Matching the DNA end better, TRBJ2-7 makes the J call doubtful. CDR3 length equals 13 residues. Germline values: CDR1 GTSNPN, CDR2 SVGIG (reference sequence). As DNA, the CDR3 is TGTGCCTGGGCCCCGGACAGGGCGTACGAGCAGTACTTC. Encoded protein: CAWAPDRAYEQYF.

This clonotype was recorded a few times. The chain links TRBV24-1 to TRBJ2-5; D is uncertain. Germline lookup yields CDR1 KGHDR and CDR2 SFDVKD. The CDR3 totals 13 residues. V dropped 3 bases and J dropped 5 bases, with 9 bases sitting between them. CDR3 in amino acids: CATSDTQTETQYF. The CDR3 DNA sequence: TGTGCCACCAGTGATACACAGACGGAGACCCAGTACTTC.

The V gene is TRBV29-1, the J gene TRBJ2-3; no reliable D call. Germline CDR1 reads SQVTM; CDR2 reads ANQGSEA. V shed 7 bases and J shed 12 bases, with 20 bases lying between them. The CDR3 is made up of 12 amino acids. Here the CDR3 reads CSAKVDWVEQYF. As DNA, the CDR3 is TGCAGCGCTAAAGTCGACTGGGTAGAACAGTATTTT.

The table lists this clonotype with many counts. The V call is TRBV28, the J call TRBJ2-7; D is possibly TRBD1 or TRBD2 (6 bases each). The CDR3 loop spans 13 amino acids. V dropped 6 bases and J dropped 6 bases, with 15 bases sitting between them. The germline V gene encodes CDR1 MDHEN and CDR2 SYDVKM. The CDR3, as DNA: TGTGCCAGCAGAGGAGGGGGGTTTGCCGAGCAGTACTTC. Amino acids: CASRGGGFAEQYF.